Sequencing of this TCR beta chain was carried out in a study of CD8 T cells in ankylosing spondylitis. On this clonotype itself: Its antigen is not identified.

MiXCR, applied by TCRdb to the 5' RACE reads, yields one record per CDR3 protein. The data show about 360,000 distinct CDR3 sequences, roughly 20% seen once. Findings and caveats of the study: The study identified a TCR beta motif of seven or eight highly homologous variants that appeared characteristic of ankylosing spondylitis blood. Reports say disease-linked clones showed up significantly more in matched ankylosing spondylitis synovial fluid.

Sequenced sample: blood, either unsorted or a sorted T cell fraction (not recorded which). This TCR was sampled from a male donor with ankylosing spondylitis or in good health (not recorded which).

The CDR3 protein is CSARDGEGRYEQYF. Written as DNA, the CDR3 is TGCAGTGCTAGAGATGGAGAGGGGAGGTACGAGCAGTACTTC. The chain uses TRBV20-1 and TRBJ2-7; maybe TRBD2 (6 bases). This CDR3 region has 14 residues. Trimming cost V 0 bases and J 4 bases, with 13 bases left between them. From germline, CDR1 is DFQATT and CDR2 SNEGSKA (reference sequence).